This note documents a single T cell receptor beta chain sequence. This sample was included in a study of cytomegalovirus exposure and HLA in healthy donors. Primers for the PCR totalled 60 Vbeta and 13 Jbeta. Libraries were prepared by immunoSEQ multiplex PCR; TCRdb keeps only in-frame clonotypes and omits some of them. The table records about 180,000 clones, approximately 82% of them present only once. Losses at the gene ends were 9 bases for V and 3 bases for J; bases not matched to a gene: 12. The CDR3 is 15 amino acids. CDR1 and CDR2 from the germline V gene are LNHDA and SQIVND (reference sequence).

The chain links TRBV19 to TRBJ2-7; 9 bases match TRBD1. The sequence came from a woman in her 30s in good health and CMV-seronegative. Material for sequencing was PBMCs. This CDR3 is CASQLGGGQGYEQYF. The CDR3 DNA reads as TGTGCCAGCCAACTTGGGGGGGGACAGGGCTACGAGCAGTACTTC.